The 20 T cell receptor beta chains presented below share a single source sample, sequenced in a study of blood T cell repertoires in COVID-19. Produced via immunoSEQ multiplex PCR; TCRdb's table is partial and in-frame only. The sample has roughly 230,000 clones, 70% to 90% seen once. Sequencing used peripheral blood. The receptors originated from a human donor in a cohort sampled during active COVID-19.

The V gene is TRBV27, the J gene TRBJ2-7; D remains unclear. Trimming stripped 0 bases from V and 1 base from J, with 4 bases between. Looked up from germline, CDR1 is MNHEY and CDR2 is SMNVEV (reference sequence). The CDR3 contains 13 residues. The CDR3: CASSLSPSYEQYF. The CDR3 DNA sequence: TGTGCCAGCAGTTTATCTCCTTCCTACGAGCAGTACTTC.

The chain links TRBV10-1 to TRBJ1-1, with unresolved D. Germline-derived CDR1 and CDR2 are WNHNN and SYGVQD (reference sequence). Deletions cut 0 bases from V and 5 bases from J, with 13 bases between. The CDR3 totals 15 residues. CDR3 amino acids: CASSESEGRGTEAFF. The CDR3 DNA is TGCGCCAGCAGTGAGTCCGAGGGAAGAGGGACTGAAGCTTTCTTT.

This clone was seen a few times. The chain joins TRBV12-1 to TRBJ1-1. TRBV12-1 constitutes a pseudogene. This CDR3 is 11 amino acids long. CDR3 loop: CASTSKDGAFF. The CDR3 nucleotides are TGTGCCAGCACCTCTAAAGATGGAGCTTTCTTT.

CDR3 nucleotide sequence: TGTGCCAGCAGCTCCCCGACTAGCGGGGGGTACGAGCAGTACTTC. Its protein is CASSSPTSGGYEQYF. The chain has TRBV7-2 and TRBJ2-7; TRBD2 matches 13 bases. This CDR3 spans 15 amino acids. V dropped 4 bases and J dropped 4; count of bases not matched to a gene: 4. Germline assignment: CDR1 SGHTA and CDR2 FQGNSA. Together with reference TRBV7-2 and TRBJ2-7, the CDR3 gives the full variable domain: GAGVSQSPSNKVTEKGKDVELRCDPISGHTALYWYRQSLGQGLEFLIYFQGNSAPDKSGLPSDRFSAERTGGSVSTLTIQRTQQEDSAVYLCASSSPTSGGYEQYFGPGTRLTVT.

V usage is TRBV4-1 and J usage is TRBJ2-7; D is perhaps TRBD2 (5 bases). This CDR3 region has 15 residues. Trimming shortened V by 3 bases and J by 5 bases, and 17 bases separated the two germline ends. Germline CDR1 MGHRA, CDR2 YSYEKL. The CDR3: CASSQGDVSGDEQYF. The CDR3 nucleotides are TGCGCCAGCAGCCAGGGTGATGTCTCCGGGGACGAGCAGTACTTC.

The chain couples TRBV7-2 to TRBJ2-7, with 9 bases identical to TRBD2. Germline trimming cut 3 bases from V and 2 bases from J; bases unmatched to any gene: 5. Germline assignment: CDR1 SGHTA and CDR2 FQGNSA. CDR3 length: 15 residues. CDR3 coding DNA: TGTGCCAGCAGCTTCAGGACTAGCGCAACCTACGAGCAGTACTTC. Translating gives CASSFRTSATYEQYF.

J is TRBJ1-1 and V is TRBV5-1, with unresolved D. Deletions cut 2 bases from V and 5 bases from J, with 10 bases between. Germline values: CDR1 SGHRS, CDR2 YFSETQ. CDR3 length: 13 amino acids. The CDR3: CASSFFRRTEAFF. The CDR3 bases are TGCGCCAGCAGCTTTTTTAGGCGGACTGAAGCTTTCTTT.

This sequence joins TRBV6-2 or TRBV6-3 and TRBJ2-5, with D uncertain. V lost 0 bases and J 3 bases, leaving 14 bases between the germline ends. The CDR3 consists of 16 residues. Germline CDR1 is MNHEY and CDR2 is SVGEGT. The CDR3 DNA follows: TGTGCCAGCAGTTACTCGAAGGCTGGGCTTGAAGAGACCCAGTACTTC. This translates into CASSYSKAGLEETQYF.

The chain couples TRBV11-2 to TRBJ2-7, with TRBD1 identical over 10 bases. Germline assignment: CDR1 SGHAT and CDR2 FQNNGV. V lost 5 bases, J lost 6 bases, and 4 bases stayed unmatched. The CDR3 has 13 residues. CDR3 sequence (DNA): TGTGCCAGCAGCACTGGACAGGGGGGCGAGCAGTACTTC. This sequence encodes CASSTGQGGEQYF.

This clone was counted between two and nine times. The J gene is TRBJ1-3, the V gene TRBV15; D is possibly TRBD1 (6 bases). The V gene's germline CDR1 is LNHNV and CDR2 YYDKDF (reference sequence). There are 15 residues in the CDR3. V was cut by 8 bases and J by 0 bases, with 14 bases left in between. This chain's CDR3 is CATRGGRHSGNTIYF. Written as DNA, the CDR3 is TGTGCCACCCGGGGGGGGCGCCACTCTGGAAACACCATATATTTT.

The CDR3, as DNA: TGTGCCAGCAGTATACCAGGGCGAGATGAAAAACTGTTTTTT. Its protein is CASSIPGRDEKLFF. The gene calls are TRBV28 and TRBJ1-4, with a tentative D call TRBD1 (5 bases). The CDR3 consists of 14 residues. Trimming took 5 bases from V and 6 from J, leaving 13 bases between them. The germline V gene has CDR1 MDHEN and CDR2 SYDVKM.

This chain connects TRBV7-2 to TRBJ2-6; no firm D call. From germline, CDR1 is SGHTA and CDR2 FQGNSA. The CDR3 has 14 residues. V was pared by 8 bases and J by 0 bases, with 8 bases between. The CDR3 region is CASHWSSGANVLTF. The DNA for the CDR3 is TGTGCCAGCCACTGGAGCTCTGGGGCCAACGTCCTGACTTTC.

The chain carries TRBV27 and TRBJ2-7, with 11 bases matching TRBD2. Per the germline V gene, CDR1 is MNHEY and CDR2 is SMNVEV (reference sequence). With V trimmed by 4 bases and J by 1 base, 12 bases remained unmatched. The length of the CDR3 is 18 residues. CDR3 nucleotide sequence: TGTGCCAGCAGTTCATCCACCGGGACTAGCGGTATATCCTACGAGCAGTACTTC. It codes for CASSSSTGTSGISYEQYF.

The chain carries TRBV7-2 and TRBJ2-6; D might be TRBD1 (5 bases). The V end lost 0 bases, the J end lost 1 base, and 7 bases lay between the germline ends. CDR1 is SGHTA, CDR2 FQGNSA, per germline. The length of the CDR3 is 16 residues. The CDR3 DNA reads as TGTGCCAGCAGCTTAGCTGGGGCTTCTGGGGCCAACGTCCTGACTTTC. Protein: CASSLAGASGANVLTF.

J is TRBJ2-7 and V is TRBV12-3 or TRBV12-4; D may be TRBD2 (6 bases). CDR3 length: 13 residues. V was clipped by 5 bases and J by 6 bases, with 14 bases between them. The CDR3 is CASSRDFISEQYF. The CDR3, as DNA: TGTGCCAGCAGTAGGGACTTCATAAGCGAGCAGTACTTC.

With regard to this clone: Other nucleotide sequences from this sample produce the same CDR3. This chain connects TRBV6-5 to TRBJ1-4, with a weak D call TRBD1 (6 bases). V was cut by 6 bases and J by 3 bases, with 8 bases left in between. The length of the CDR3 is 13 residues. Germline CDR1 reads MNHEY; CDR2 reads SVGAGI. In DNA form, the CDR3 reads TGTGCCAGCAGAGGGGGACCTAATGAAAAACTGTTTTTT. It is translated as CASRGGPNEKLFF.

J is TRBJ2-1 and V is TRBV5-1, with D unresolved. Looked up from germline, CDR1 is SGHRS and CDR2 is YFSETQ. V was trimmed by 0 bases and J by 1 base, leaving 8 bases between them. The CDR3 loop spans 15 amino acids. This CDR3 is CASSLDARSYNEQFF. Written as DNA, the CDR3 is TGCGCCAGCAGCTTGGACGCCCGGTCCTACAATGAGCAGTTCTTC.

A single count supports this clone. The rearrangement uses TRBV19 and TRBJ1-1, with D tentatively TRBD1 (6 bases). Germline lookup yields CDR1 LNHDA and CDR2 SQIVND (reference sequence). The CDR3 runs to 15 residues. Trimming removed 5 bases at V and 2 bases at J, with 15 bases between. The CDR3 sequence: CASSPHKGVNTEAFF. For the CDR3, the DNA is TGTGCCAGTAGTCCACATAAGGGGGTAAACACTGAAGCTTTCTTT. The full variable domain, in which reference TRBV19 and TRBJ1-1 provide the parts outside the CDR3, is DGGITQSPKYLFRKEGQNVTLSCEQNLNHDAMYWYRQDPGQGLRLIYYSQIVNDFQKGDIAEGYSVSREKKESFPLTVTSAQKNPTAFYLCASSPHKGVNTEAFFGQGTRLTVV.

CDR3 in amino acids: CASSQDRDGGELTEAFF. In DNA form, the CDR3 reads TGTGCCAGCAGCCAAGATCGGGACGGAGGGGAGTTGACTGAAGCTTTCTTT. The chain couples TRBV4-2 to TRBJ1-1, with a possible D match to TRBD1 (5 bases). This CDR3 spans 17 amino acids. Per the germline V gene, CDR1 is LGHNA and CDR2 is YNFKEQ. With 0 bases removed from V and 5 bases from J, the gap between germline ends came to 19 bases.

The rearrangement joins TRBV25-1 to TRBJ1-2, with D perhaps matching TRBD1 (5 bases). Germline V CDR1 and CDR2: MGHDK, SYGVNS. V shed 0 bases and J shed 8 bases, with 16 bases lying between them. The CDR3 sequence is 15 residues long. The CDR3 DNA reads TGTGCCAGCAGTGAATATGGGGAGGTGGGGCGAGGCTACACCTTC. As protein: CASSEYGEVGRGYTF.